The next 30 T cell receptor beta chains were all read from a single sample in a study of technical replicates of blood from a few donors. Using immunoSEQ multiplex PCR, the repertoire was profiled, and TCRdb retains in-frame clones only, with some absent. Of 55,000 to 85,000 clones in the sample, around 97% were seen once. The sequencing input was T cells isolated from PBMCs. Receptors were obtained from a human donor in good health.

This chain links TRBV11-2 with TRBJ2-6, with a tentative D call TRBD1 (6 bases). The V gene's germline CDR1 is SGHAT and CDR2 FQNNGV. CDR3 size: 18 residues. V was shortened by 0 bases and J by 0 bases, with 12 bases between the two germline ends. This chain's CDR3 is CASSLDRGYLSGANVLTF. As DNA, the CDR3 is TGTGCCAGCAGCTTAGATAGGGGGTACCTCTCTGGGGCCAACGTCCTGACTTTC.

This chain joins TRBV10-2 and TRBJ1-4, with D possibly matching TRBD1 (6 bases). CDR3 length: 14 amino acids. Trimming stripped 2 bases from V and 11 bases from J, with 15 bases between. Germline V CDR1 and CDR2: WSHSY, SAAADI. Here the CDR3 DNA reads TGCGCCAGCAGTGAGAGAGGGGGAAAGGGGAAACTGTTTTTT. Translated, it gives CASSERGGKGKLFF.

This chain links TRBV19 with TRBJ1-2; TRBD1 is a possible D gene (5 bases). Germline loops: CDR1 LNHDA, CDR2 SQIVND (reference sequence). This CDR3 region has 15 residues. Trimming removed 5 bases at V and 3 bases at J, with 16 bases between. The CDR3 is CASSPALGAHYGYTF. CDR3 in DNA: TGTGCCAGTAGTCCCGCTCTAGGGGCCCACTATGGCTACACCTTC.

This sequence joins TRBV6-1 and TRBJ2-3; D perhaps matches TRBD2 (5 bases). CDR3 length: 15 amino acids. Between the trimmed V and J ends, which lost 2 bases and 1 base, there was a span of 10 bases. Germline CDR1 MNHNS, CDR2 SASEGT. CDR3 region: CASSESGSGTDTQYF. CDR3 DNA: TGTGCCAGCAGTGAATCGGGGTCTGGCACAGATACGCAGTATTTT.

The chain recombines TRBV30 with TRBJ2-7, with D tentatively TRBD2 (6 bases). Trimming removed 2 bases from V and 12 bases from J, with 17 bases in between. The CDR3 consists of 12 residues. Germline V gene sequence: CDR1 GTSNPN, CDR2 SVGIG (reference sequence). CDR3 in amino acids: CAWSTGGARAYF. The CDR3 nucleotides are TGTGCCTGGAGTACGGGCGGGGCCAGGGCGTACTTC. Supplemented by reference TRBV30 and TRBJ2-7, the full variable domain reads SQTIHQWPATLVQPVGSPLSLECTVEGTSNPNLYWYRQAAGRGLQLLFYSVGIGQISSEVPQNLSASRPQDRQFILSSKKLLLSDSGFYLCAWSTGGARAYFGPGTRLTVT.

The CDR3 DNA is TGTGCCAGCAGCTTGGTGGGGACAGCCTACGAGCAGTACTTC. Protein: CASSLVGTAYEQYF. V usage is TRBV5-6 and J usage is TRBJ2-7; TRBD1 matches 7 bases. In germline, CDR1 is SGHDT, CDR2 YYEEEE. After removal of 0 bases from V and 2 bases from J, the junction contained 2 bases not matched to a gene. This CDR3 region has 14 residues.

The CDR3 loop is CASSQALAYEQYF. DNA for the CDR3: TGTGCCAGCAGCCAAGCTTTAGCTTACGAGCAGTACTTC. The rearrangement uses TRBV14 and TRBJ2-7; D gene ambiguous. From germline, CDR1 is SGHDN and CDR2 FVKESK. Trimming took 1 base from V and 4 from J, leaving 8 bases between them. This CDR3 contains 13 residues.

The rearrangement links TRBV28 to TRBJ1-2, with 7 nucleotides matching TRBD1. The germline CDR1 and CDR2 sequences are MDHEN and SYDVKM. V shed 6 bases, J shed 7 bases, and the junction held 8 bases outside the gene matches. The CDR3 spans 13 residues. The CDR3 spells CASRAQGWSGYTF. DNA of the CDR3: TGTGCCAGCAGGGCACAGGGGTGGTCTGGCTACACCTTC.

This clone came up once. V usage is TRBV9 and J usage is TRBJ1-5; 8 nucleotides agree with TRBD1. The CDR3 loop spans 13 amino acids. Losses at the gene ends were 5 bases for V and 8 bases for J; bases not matched to a gene: 6. Germline CDR1 and CDR2: SGDLS and YYNGEE. DNA for the CDR3: TGTGCCAGCAGGGGACAGGTTAGGGAGCCCCAGCATTTT. Amino acids: CASRGQVREPQHF.

V usage is TRBV5-1 and J usage is TRBJ1-1, with 9 nucleotides matching TRBD1. The V segment lost 0 bases and the J segment 5 bases; nucleotides outside the gene matches: 2. Looked up from germline, CDR1 is SGHRS and CDR2 is YFSETQ. The CDR3 sequence is 14 residues long. The CDR3 region has the DNA TGCGCCAGCAGCTTGGGGGACAGGGAGACTGAAGCTTTCTTT. Translating it yields CASSLGDRETEAFF. The variable domain in full, completed from reference TRBV5-1 and TRBJ1-1, reads KAGVTQTPRYLIKTRGQQVTLSCSPISGHRSVSWYQQTPGQGLQFLFEYFSETQRNKGNFPGRFSGRQFSNSRSEMNVSTLELGDSALYLCASSLGDRETEAFFGQGTRLTVV.

This sequence joins TRBV7-3 and TRBJ1-1; 8 bases map to TRBD1. Germline-derived CDR1 and CDR2 are SGHTA and FQGTGA. The length of the CDR3 is 14 residues. J gave up 1 base and V 3 bases, and 1 base lay outside the gene matches. Written as DNA, the CDR3 is TGTGCCAGCAGCTTGCAGGGGGCGAACACTGAAGCTTTCTTT. This translates into CASSLQGANTEAFF.

The chain combines TRBV11-2 with TRBJ1-2; no reliable D call. The V gene lost 5 bases and the J gene lost 5 bases, with 9 bases spanning the gap. Germline values: CDR1 SGHAT, CDR2 FQNNGV. The CDR3 has 12 amino acids. CDR3 DNA: TGTGCCAGCAGCCGAACGGGTTATGGCTACACCTTC. This codes for CASSRTGYGYTF.

The DNA for the CDR3 is TGTGCCAGCAGGACGACTTTCCACTACGAGCAGTACTTC. This codes for CASRTTFHYEQYF. V usage is TRBV2 and J usage is TRBJ2-7, with D hard to call. V dropped 6 bases and J dropped 3 bases, with 12 bases sitting between them. CDR1 is SNHLY and CDR2 is FYNNEI in the germline V gene. The CDR3 is 13 amino acids.

V and J are TRBV5-4 and TRBJ2-1; D is perhaps TRBD2 (5 bases). Trimming removed 0 bases from V and 10 bases from J, with 8 bases in between. The CDR3 is 12 amino acids. CDR1 is SGHNT and CDR2 is YYREEE in the germline V gene (reference sequence). The CDR3 spells CASSLVGVEQFF. The CDR3 DNA sequence: TGTGCCAGCAGCTTGGTCGGGGTCGAGCAGTTCTTC.

V and J are TRBV6-1 and TRBJ1-1; D ambiguous. Germline V gene data show CDR1 as MNHNS and CDR2 as SASEGT. The V end lost 2 bases, the J end lost 4 bases, and 14 bases lay between the germline ends. CDR3 length equals 15 residues. CDR3 sequence: CASSEIGLWSTEAFF. The CDR3 DNA sequence: TGTGCCAGCAGTGAAATCGGGTTGTGGAGCACTGAAGCTTTCTTT.

The DNA of the CDR3 is TGTGCCAGCACTCTAGGGGGACATTTGAACACTGAAGCTTTCTTT. Protein product: CASTLGGHLNTEAFF. The gene calls are TRBV6-1 and TRBJ1-1; D may be TRBD1 (6 bases). V lost 7 bases to trimming and J lost 0 bases, with 15 bases between them. This CDR3 contains 15 residues. Per the germline V gene, CDR1 is MNHNS and CDR2 is SASEGT.

The chain is built from TRBV27 and TRBJ2-1; perhaps TRBD2 as D (5 bases). The CDR3 length is 15 residues. CDR1 and CDR2 from the germline V gene are MNHEY and SMNVEV (reference sequence). Trimming removed 6 bases at V and 0 bases at J, with 12 bases between. The CDR3 protein is CASSSGKSSYNEQFF. CDR3 bases: TGTGCCAGCAGCTCGGGAAAGAGCTCCTACAATGAGCAGTTCTTC.

V gene TRBV10-3 combines with J gene TRBJ1-5, with a weak D call TRBD1 (6 bases). Germline CDR1 is ENHRY and CDR2 is SYGVKD. This CDR3 has 15 amino acids. Trimming cost V 4 bases and J 0 bases, with 10 bases left between them. This chain's CDR3 is CAISAGHYSNQPQHF. CDR3 coding DNA: TGTGCCATCAGTGCGGGACATTATAGCAATCAGCCCCAGCATTTT.

The chain links TRBV29-1 to TRBJ2-4; no firm D call. V shed 7 bases and J shed 7 bases, with 17 bases lying between them. The germline gives CDR1 SQVTM, CDR2 ANQGSEA. The CDR3 length is 13 residues. The CDR3 DNA reads TGCAGCGCCCTCTCGAGGTCCGCGAACATTCAGTACTTC. It is translated as CSALSRSANIQYF.

The chain employs TRBV5-1 and TRBJ2-1, with 9 bases that match TRBD2. CDR3 size: 17 residues. V shed 1 base, J shed 8 bases, and the junction held 13 bases outside the gene matches. The germline gives CDR1 SGHRS, CDR2 YFSETQ. CDR3 nucleotides: TGCGCCAGCAGCTTGACACTCGGGACTAGCTTCTTGGATGAGCAGTTCTTC. Amino acids: CASSLTLGTSFLDEQFF.

The J gene is TRBJ1-5, the V gene TRBV19; D is unresolved. The CDR3 is 15 residues long. CDR1 is LNHDA, CDR2 SQIVND, per germline (reference sequence). V was clipped by 7 bases and J by 3 bases, with 16 bases between them. DNA of the CDR3: TGTGCCAGTACCCCGGGAGGGCACTCCAATCAGCCCCAGCATTTT. It encodes CASTPGGHSNQPQHF.

This chain joins TRBV27 and TRBJ2-7; D unclear. Germline loops: CDR1 MNHEY, CDR2 SMNVEV (reference sequence). The length of the CDR3 is 14 residues. V dropped 2 bases and J dropped 2 bases, with 10 bases sitting between them. CDR3 sequence (DNA): TGTGCCAGCAGTTTAAGGCCAGCGCCCTACGAGCAGTACTTC. Encoded protein: CASSLRPAPYEQYF.

The chain has TRBV28 and TRBJ2-1; no reliable D call. The V and J ends lost 6 bases and 7 bases respectively, with 22 bases between them. CDR3 length equals 16 residues. CDR1 and CDR2 from the germline V gene are MDHEN and SYDVKM. The CDR3 region has the DNA TGTGCCAGCAGCCGCACCACTACGGTCACCAGTAATGAGCAGTTCTTC. This codes for CASSRTTTVTSNEQFF.

The V call is TRBV7-9, the J call TRBJ2-7, with a weak D call TRBD2 (6 bases). CDR3 size: 15 residues. V gave up 6 bases and J gave up 4 bases, with 19 bases separating them. The V gene's germline CDR1 is SEHNR and CDR2 FQNEAQ (reference sequence). The CDR3 DNA follows: TGTGCCAGCAGACTAATTTCTGGGGGAGGATACGAGCAGTACTTC. As protein: CASRLISGGGYEQYF.

The V and J genes are TRBV6-1 and TRBJ2-1; 8 nucleotides match TRBD1. This CDR3 region has 16 residues. J was trimmed by 6 bases and V by 3 bases; bases with no gene match: 10. In germline, CDR1 is MNHNS, CDR2 SASEGT. The CDR3 reads CASSELGQGTGNEQFF. CDR3 sequence (DNA): TGTGCCAGCAGTGAGTTAGGACAGGGAACGGGCAATGAGCAGTTCTTC.

This chain connects TRBV7-9 to TRBJ2-7, with 14 nucleotides matching TRBD2. From germline, CDR1 is SEHNR and CDR2 FQNEAQ (reference sequence). This CDR3 contains 14 residues. With 4 bases clipped from V and 6 bases from J, the junction kept 2 bases outside the gene matches. The CDR3 DNA reads TGTGCCAGCAGCTCCGGGACTAGCGGGAGCGAGCAGTACTTC. This encodes CASSSGTSGSEQYF.

The V gene is TRBV10-2, the J gene TRBJ2-3; D possibly corresponds to TRBD2 (6 bases). The CDR3 length is 13 residues. The germline gives CDR1 WSHSY, CDR2 SAAADI. Trimming removed 6 bases at V and 5 bases at J, with 12 bases between. CDR3 DNA: TGCGCCAGCAGCGGGACTGGTGTAGATACGCAGTATTTT. Its protein product is CASSGTGVDTQYF.

The rearrangement uses TRBV6-5 and TRBJ1-1; D possibly corresponds to TRBD1 (6 bases). The germline V and J ends were trimmed by 8 bases and 3 bases, with 10 bases remaining between them. Germline CDR1 is MNHEY and CDR2 is SVGAGI. The CDR3 is 12 amino acids. As DNA, the CDR3 is TGTGCCAGCGAGGGGGGGGACACTGAAGCTTTCTTT. The encoded protein is CASEGGDTEAFF.

V usage is TRBV4-1 and J usage is TRBJ2-7; 10 nucleotides line up with TRBD2. V shed 1 base, J shed 3 bases, and the junction held 3 bases outside the gene matches. The CDR3 is 15 amino acids. Germline lookup yields CDR1 MGHRA and CDR2 YSYEKL. This CDR3 reads CASSQASGGVYEQYF. The CDR3 nucleotides read TGCGCCAGCAGCCAAGCTAGCGGGGGTGTCTACGAGCAGTACTTC.

The CDR3, as DNA: TGTGCCAGCAGCGTAGGGGGAGGGACCAACACCGGGGAGCTGTTTTTT. Its translation: CASSVGGGTNTGELFF. The chain combines TRBV9 with TRBJ2-2, with TRBD2 identical over 7 bases. Germline values: CDR1 SGDLS, CDR2 YYNGEE. J gave up 2 bases and V 0 bases, and 4 bases lay outside the gene matches. The CDR3 is 16 amino acids.